These 5 T cell receptor beta chains originate from one sample sequenced in a study of T cell responses to AZD1222 COVID-19 vaccine. Data came from immunoSEQ multiplex PCR; TCRdb stores just in-frame clones and leaves some out. The sample consists of 65,000 to 95,000 clones, around 82% of them appearing once. The input for sequencing was peripheral blood, taken on day 0 of AZD1222 vaccination. The receptor source for this set is an adult in good health.

V gene TRBV7-6 combines with J gene TRBJ1-3; possibly TRBD1 for D (5 bases). Germline CDR1 reads SGHVS; CDR2 reads FNYEAQ. The V gene lost 5 bases and the J gene lost 1 base, with 12 bases spanning the gap. The CDR3 runs to 15 residues. CDR3 sequence: CASSRDQGSGNTIYF. The CDR3 nucleotides are TGTGCCAGCAGCCGGGACCAGGGTTCTGGAAACACCATATATTTT.

The chain carries TRBV7-6 and TRBJ1-1; no definite D call. Germline V gene lookup returns CDR1 SGHVS and CDR2 FNYEAQ. Trimming shortened V by 1 base and J by 3 bases, and 6 bases separated the two germline ends. This CDR3 spans 13 amino acids. The CDR3 coding sequence is TGTGCCAGCAGCTTAGAAAGGTACACTGAAGCTTTCTTT. Translated: CASSLERYTEAFF.

The V and J genes are TRBV2 and TRBJ2-2; TRBD1 is a possible D gene (7 bases). V was trimmed by 3 bases and J by 7 bases, leaving 12 bases between them. Germline V gives CDR1 SNHLY, CDR2 FYNNEI. The CDR3 has 14 amino acids. The CDR3 region is CASSENRGGGELFF. As DNA, the CDR3 is TGTGCCAGCAGTGAGAACAGGGGAGGCGGGGAGCTGTTTTTT.

The CDR3 coding sequence is TGCAGCGTTGAAGTCCCTAGGACCGGGGAGCTGTTTTTT. Its protein is CSVEVPRTGELFF. The chain employs TRBV29-1 and TRBJ2-2; D is unresolved. The V end was cut by 1 base, the J end by 5 bases, with 8 bases between. CDR1 is SQVTM, CDR2 ANQGSEA, per germline. CDR3 size: 13 residues.

The chain links TRBV5-1 to TRBJ1-4; D gene unclear. This CDR3 spans 14 amino acids. In germline, CDR1 is SGHRS, CDR2 YFSETQ. The V end was cut by 0 bases, the J end by 7 bases, with 10 bases between. For the CDR3, the DNA is TGCGCCAGCAGCTTGGCCCCTCGGGGTGAAAAACTGTTTTTT. Translation: CASSLAPRGEKLFF.